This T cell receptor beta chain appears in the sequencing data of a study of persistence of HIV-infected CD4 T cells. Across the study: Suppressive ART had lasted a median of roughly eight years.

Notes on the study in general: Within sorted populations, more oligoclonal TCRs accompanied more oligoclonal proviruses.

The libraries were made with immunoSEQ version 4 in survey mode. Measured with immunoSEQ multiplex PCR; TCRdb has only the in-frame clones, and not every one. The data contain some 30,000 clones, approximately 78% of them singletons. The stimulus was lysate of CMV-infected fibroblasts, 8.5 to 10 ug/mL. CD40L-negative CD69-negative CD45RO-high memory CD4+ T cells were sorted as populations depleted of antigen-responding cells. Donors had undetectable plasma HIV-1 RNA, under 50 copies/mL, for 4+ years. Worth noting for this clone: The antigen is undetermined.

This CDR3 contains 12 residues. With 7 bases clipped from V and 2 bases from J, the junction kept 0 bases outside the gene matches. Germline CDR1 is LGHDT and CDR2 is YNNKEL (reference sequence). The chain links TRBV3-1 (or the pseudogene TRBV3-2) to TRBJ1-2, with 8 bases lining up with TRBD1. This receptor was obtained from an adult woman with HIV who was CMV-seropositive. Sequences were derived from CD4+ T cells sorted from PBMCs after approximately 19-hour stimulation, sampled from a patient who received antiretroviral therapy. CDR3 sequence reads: CASTGGNYGYTF. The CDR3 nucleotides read TGTGCCAGCACAGGGGGCAACTATGGCTACACCTTC.